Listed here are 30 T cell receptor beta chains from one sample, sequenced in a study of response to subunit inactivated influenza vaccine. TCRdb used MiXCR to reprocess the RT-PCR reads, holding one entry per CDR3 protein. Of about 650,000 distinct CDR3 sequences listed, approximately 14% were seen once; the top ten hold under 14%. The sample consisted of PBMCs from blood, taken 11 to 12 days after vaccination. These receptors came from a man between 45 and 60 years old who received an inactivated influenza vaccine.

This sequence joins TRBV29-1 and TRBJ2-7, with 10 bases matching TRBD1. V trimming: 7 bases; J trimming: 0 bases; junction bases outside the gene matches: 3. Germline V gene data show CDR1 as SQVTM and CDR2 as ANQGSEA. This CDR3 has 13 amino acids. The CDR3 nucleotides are TGCAGCGCAGGGACAGGGGTCTCCTACGAGCAGTACTTC. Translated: CSAGTGVSYEQYF.

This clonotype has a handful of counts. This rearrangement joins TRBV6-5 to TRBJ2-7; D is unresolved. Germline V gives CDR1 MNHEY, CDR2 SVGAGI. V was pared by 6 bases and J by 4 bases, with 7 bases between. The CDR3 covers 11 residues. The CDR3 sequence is CASRHLYEQYF. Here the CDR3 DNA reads TGTGCCAGCAGACACTTGTACGAGCAGTACTTC.

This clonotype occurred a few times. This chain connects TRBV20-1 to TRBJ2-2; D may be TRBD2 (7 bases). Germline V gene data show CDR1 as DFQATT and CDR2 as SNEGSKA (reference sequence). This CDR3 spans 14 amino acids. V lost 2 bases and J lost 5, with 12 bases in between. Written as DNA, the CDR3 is TGCAGTGCTAGAAAGGGGGGGAGTACCGGGGAGCTGTTTTTT. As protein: CSARKGGSTGELFF.

The CDR3: CSAGSWDSPLHF. The CDR3 DNA sequence: TGCAGTGCCGGGTCGTGGGACTCACCCCTCCACTTT. The chain uses TRBV20-1 and TRBJ1-6; a possible D gene is TRBD1 (5 bases). CDR3 length equals 12 residues. V lost 6 bases and J 10 bases, leaving 13 bases between the germline ends. Germline V gene lookup returns CDR1 DFQATT and CDR2 SNEGSKA (reference sequence).

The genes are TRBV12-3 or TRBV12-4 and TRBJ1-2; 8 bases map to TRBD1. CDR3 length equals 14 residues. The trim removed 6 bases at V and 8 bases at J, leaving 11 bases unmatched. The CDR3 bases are TGTGCCAGCAGCCGAGGACAGGGCGGACTAGGCTACACCTTC. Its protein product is CASSRGQGGLGYTF.

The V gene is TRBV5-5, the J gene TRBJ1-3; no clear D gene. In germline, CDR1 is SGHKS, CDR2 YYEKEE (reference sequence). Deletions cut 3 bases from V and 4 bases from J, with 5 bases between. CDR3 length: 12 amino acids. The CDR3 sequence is CASSSKGNTIYF. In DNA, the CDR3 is TGTGCCAGCAGCTCGAAGGGAAACACCATATATTTT.

Here the CDR3 reads CASGKASGDNTGELFF. CDR3 nucleotide sequence: TGTGCCAGCGGAAAAGCTAGCGGAGATAACACCGGGGAGCTGTTTTTT. V usage is TRBV28 and J usage is TRBJ2-2; 7 bases are a match to TRBD2. The CDR3 spans 16 residues. Germline V gives CDR1 MDHEN, CDR2 SYDVKM. V lost 8 bases and J lost 2; bases outside the gene matches: 11.

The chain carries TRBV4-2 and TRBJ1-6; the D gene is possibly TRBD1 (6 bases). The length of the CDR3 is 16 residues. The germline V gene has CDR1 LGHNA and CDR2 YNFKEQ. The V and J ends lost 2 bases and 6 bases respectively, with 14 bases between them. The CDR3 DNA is TGTGCCAGCAGCCAATCTATGGACAGTCTTAATTCACCCCTCCACTTT. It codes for CASSQSMDSLNSPLHF.

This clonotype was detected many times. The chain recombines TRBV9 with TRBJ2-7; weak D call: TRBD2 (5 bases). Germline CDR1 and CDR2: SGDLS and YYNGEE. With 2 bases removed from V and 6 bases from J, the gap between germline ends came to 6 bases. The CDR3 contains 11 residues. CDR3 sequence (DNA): TGTGCCAGCAGCGTTGGGAGCGAGCAGTACTTC. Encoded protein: CASSVGSEQYF.

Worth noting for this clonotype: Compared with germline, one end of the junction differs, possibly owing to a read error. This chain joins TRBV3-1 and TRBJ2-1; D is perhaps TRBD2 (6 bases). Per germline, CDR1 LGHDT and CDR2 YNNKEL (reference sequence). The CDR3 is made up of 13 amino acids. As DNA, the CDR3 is TGTGCCGGCAGCCAAGATCTGGGAGGTGAGCAGTTCTTC. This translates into CAGSQDLGGEQFF.

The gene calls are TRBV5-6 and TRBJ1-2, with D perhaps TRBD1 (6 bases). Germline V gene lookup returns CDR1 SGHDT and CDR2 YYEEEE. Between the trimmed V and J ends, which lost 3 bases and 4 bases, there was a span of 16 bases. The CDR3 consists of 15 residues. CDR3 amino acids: CASSSSGGALYGYTF. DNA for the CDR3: TGTGCCAGCAGCTCGAGTGGGGGGGCCCTCTATGGCTACACCTTC. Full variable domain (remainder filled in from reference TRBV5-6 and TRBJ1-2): DAGVTQSPTHLIKTRGQQVTLRCSPKSGHDTVSWYQQALGQGPQFIFQYYEEEERQRGNFPDRFSGHQFPNYSSELNVNALLLGDSALYLCASSSSGGALYGYTFGSGTRLTVV.

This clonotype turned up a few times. The CDR3 DNA follows: TGCAGTGCTAGAGATTGGCAGGTGGTGGCAGATACGCAGTATTTT. Translation gives CSARDWQVVADTQYF. The chain uses TRBV20-1 and TRBJ2-3; D gene unclear. CDR1 is DFQATT and CDR2 is SNEGSKA in the germline V gene (reference sequence). V was trimmed by 0 bases and J by 4 bases, leaving 14 bases between them. The CDR3 runs 15 residues.

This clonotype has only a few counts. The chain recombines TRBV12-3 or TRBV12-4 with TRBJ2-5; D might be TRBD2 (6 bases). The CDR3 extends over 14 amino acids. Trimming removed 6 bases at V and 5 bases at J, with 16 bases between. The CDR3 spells CASRGRGSAETQYF. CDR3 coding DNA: TGTGCCAGCAGGGGTCGGGGGAGTGCTGAGACCCAGTACTTC.

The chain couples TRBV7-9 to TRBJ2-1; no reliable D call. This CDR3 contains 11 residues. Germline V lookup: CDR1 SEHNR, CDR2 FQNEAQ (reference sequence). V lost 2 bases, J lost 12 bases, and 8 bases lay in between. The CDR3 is CASSLQKGQFF. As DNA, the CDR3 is TGTGCCAGCAGCTTACAGAAGGGGCAGTTCTTC.

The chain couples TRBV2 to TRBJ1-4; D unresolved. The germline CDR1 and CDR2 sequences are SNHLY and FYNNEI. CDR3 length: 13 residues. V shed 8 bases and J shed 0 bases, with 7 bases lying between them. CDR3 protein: CASHDATNEKLFF. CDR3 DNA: TGTGCCAGCCACGATGCAACTAATGAAAAACTGTTTTTT.

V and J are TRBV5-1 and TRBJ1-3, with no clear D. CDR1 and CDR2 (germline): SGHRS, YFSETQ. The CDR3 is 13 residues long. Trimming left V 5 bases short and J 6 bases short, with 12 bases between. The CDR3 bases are TGCGCCAGCAGGGAAGGGTTCGCAAACACCATATATTTT. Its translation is CASREGFANTIYF.

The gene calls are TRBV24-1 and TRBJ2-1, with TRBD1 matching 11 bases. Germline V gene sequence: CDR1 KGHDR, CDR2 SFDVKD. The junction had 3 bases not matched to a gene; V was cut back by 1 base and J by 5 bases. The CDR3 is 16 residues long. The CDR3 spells CATSDLRTGGHNEQFF. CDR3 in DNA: TGTGCCACCAGTGATTTACGGACAGGGGGCCACAATGAGCAGTTCTTC.

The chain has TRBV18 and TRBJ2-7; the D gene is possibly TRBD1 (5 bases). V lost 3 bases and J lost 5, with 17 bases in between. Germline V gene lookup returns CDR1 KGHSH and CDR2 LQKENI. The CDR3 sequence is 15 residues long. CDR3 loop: CASSPTPVGADEQYF. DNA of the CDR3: TGTGCCAGCTCACCCACCCCGGTAGGGGCGGACGAGCAGTACTTC.

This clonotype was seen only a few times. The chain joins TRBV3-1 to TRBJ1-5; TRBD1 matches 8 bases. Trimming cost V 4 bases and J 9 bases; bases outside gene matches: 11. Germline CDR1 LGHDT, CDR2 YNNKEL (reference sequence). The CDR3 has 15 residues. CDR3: CASSLRDRGEGPQHF. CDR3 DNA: TGTGCCAGCAGCCTCCGCGACAGGGGCGAGGGGCCCCAGCATTTT.

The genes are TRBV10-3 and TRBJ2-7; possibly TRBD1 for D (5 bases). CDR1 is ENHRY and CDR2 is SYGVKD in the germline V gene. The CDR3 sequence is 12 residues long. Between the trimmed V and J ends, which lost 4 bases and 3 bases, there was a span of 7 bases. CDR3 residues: CAISAGHYEQYF. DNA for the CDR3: TGTGCCATCAGTGCTGGACACTACGAGCAGTACTTC.

Here the CDR3 DNA reads TGCAGTGCGAATGTCGACAGGGGGCTTAACGAGCAGTACTTC. Translation: CSANVDRGLNEQYF. The J gene is TRBJ2-7, the V gene TRBV20-1; 10 nucleotides match TRBD1. The CDR3 runs to 14 residues. V was pared by 6 bases and J by 5 bases, with 10 bases of the junction left unmatched. Germline V gene data show CDR1 as DFQATT and CDR2 as SNEGSKA (reference sequence).

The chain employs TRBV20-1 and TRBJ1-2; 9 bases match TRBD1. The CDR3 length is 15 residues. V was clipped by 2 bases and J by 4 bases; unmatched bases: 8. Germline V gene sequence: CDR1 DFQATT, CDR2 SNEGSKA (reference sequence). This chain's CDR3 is CSARPTGGRVYGYTF. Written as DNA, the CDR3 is TGCAGTGCTAGACCTACAGGGGGCCGGGTCTATGGCTACACCTTC.

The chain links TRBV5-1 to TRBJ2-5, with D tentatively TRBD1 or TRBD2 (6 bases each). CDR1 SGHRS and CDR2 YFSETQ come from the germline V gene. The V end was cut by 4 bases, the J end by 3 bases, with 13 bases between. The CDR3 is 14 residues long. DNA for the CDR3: TGCGCCAGCAGCCCCGGAGGGGGAGAAGAGACCCAGTACTTC. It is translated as CASSPGGGEETQYF.

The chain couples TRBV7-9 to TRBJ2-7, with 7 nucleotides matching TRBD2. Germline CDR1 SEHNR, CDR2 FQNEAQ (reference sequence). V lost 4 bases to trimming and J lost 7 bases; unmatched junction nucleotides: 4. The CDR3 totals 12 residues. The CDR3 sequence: CASSSFGREQYF. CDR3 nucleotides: TGTGCCAGCAGCTCCTTCGGGAGGGAGCAGTACTTC.

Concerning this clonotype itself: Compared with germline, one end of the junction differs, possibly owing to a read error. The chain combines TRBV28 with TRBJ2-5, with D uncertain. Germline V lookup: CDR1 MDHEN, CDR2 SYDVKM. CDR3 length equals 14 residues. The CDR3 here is CVSSSNDFQETQYF. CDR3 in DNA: TGTGTCAGCAGTTCCAACGACTTTCAAGAGACCCAGTACTTC.

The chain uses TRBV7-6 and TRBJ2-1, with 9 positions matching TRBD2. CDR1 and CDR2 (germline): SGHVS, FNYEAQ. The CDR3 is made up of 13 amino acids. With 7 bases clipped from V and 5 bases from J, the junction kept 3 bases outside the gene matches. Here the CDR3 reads CASTGLANNEQFF. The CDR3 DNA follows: TGTGCCAGCACGGGACTAGCTAACAATGAGCAGTTCTTC.

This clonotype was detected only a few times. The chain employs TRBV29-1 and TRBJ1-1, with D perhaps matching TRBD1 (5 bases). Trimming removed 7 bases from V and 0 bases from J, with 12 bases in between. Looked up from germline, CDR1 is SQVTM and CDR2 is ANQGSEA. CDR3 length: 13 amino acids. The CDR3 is CSAGEGMNTEAFF. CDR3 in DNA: TGCAGCGCGGGGGAGGGTATGAACACTGAAGCTTTCTTT.

The CDR3 DNA sequence: TGTGCCAGCAGCCAACAAGCGGGGGCGGGCGAGCAGTACTTC. It translates to CASSQQAGAGEQYF. The genes are TRBV14 and TRBJ2-7; 8 nucleotides line up with TRBD2. J lost 6 bases, V lost 2 bases, and 6 bases had no gene match. This CDR3 contains 14 residues. Germline lookup yields CDR1 SGHDN and CDR2 FVKESK. Drawing the rest from reference TRBV14 and TRBJ2-7, the complete variable domain is EAGVTQFPSHSVIEKGQTVTLRCDPISGHDNLYWYRRVMGKEIKFLLHFVKESKQDESGMPNNRFLAERTGGTYSTLKVQPAELEDSGVYFCASSQQAGAGEQYFGPGTRLTVT.

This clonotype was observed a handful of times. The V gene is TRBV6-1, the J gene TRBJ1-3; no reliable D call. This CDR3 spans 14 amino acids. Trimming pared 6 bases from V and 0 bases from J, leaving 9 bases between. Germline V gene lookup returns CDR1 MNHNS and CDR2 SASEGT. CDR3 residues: CASREIYSGNTIYF. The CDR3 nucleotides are TGTGCCAGCAGGGAAATTTACTCTGGAAACACCATATATTTT.

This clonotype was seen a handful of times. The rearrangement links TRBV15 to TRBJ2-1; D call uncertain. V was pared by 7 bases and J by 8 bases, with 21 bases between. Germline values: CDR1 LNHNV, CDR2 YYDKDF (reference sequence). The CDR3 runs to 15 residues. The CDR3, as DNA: TGTGCCACCAAAGAGGACCAAATTCGGTGGGATGAGCAGTTCTTC. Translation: CATKEDQIRWDEQFF.